This T cell receptor beta chain was sequenced in a study of T cells in Graves' hyperthyroidism and ophthalmopathy. Overall study: The authors collected peripheral blood at initial diagnosis, before any treatment.

CDR3 length: 11 residues. Germline loops: CDR1 SGHAT, CDR2 FQDESV (reference sequence). Uncontrolled infection, other autoimmune disease, pregnancy or lactation led to exclusion. The PBMCs were sourced from fresh peripheral blood (less than 11 ml). The sample holds many counts of this clonotype. Its antigen is as yet unknown. At one end the junction does not follow the germline gene, possibly because of a read error. Authors of the study amplified TCR beta CDR3 regions from RNA transcripts. The TCR CDR3 was amplified in a first-round RT-PCR using the HTBI primer set. TCRdb re-called the multiplex PCR reads through MiXCR, storing one row per CDR3 protein. Of roughly 510,000 distinct CDR3 sequences in the sample, less than 25% are singletons; the top ten hold 26%. Study findings and constraints: A 13 V-J model separated ophthalmopathy from stable hyperthyroidism.

The sample comprised blood. The chain combines TRBV11-1 with TRBJ2-7, with D perhaps matching TRBD1 or TRBD2 (5 bases each). The TCR originated in a man younger than 35 with Graves' hyperthyroidism. CDR3 region: CASSLRDQAGF. CDR3 sequence (DNA): TGTGCCAGCAGCTTACGGGACCAGGCAGGCTTC.